Listed below are T cell receptor beta chains from one sample, sequenced in a study of cytomegalovirus exposure and HLA in healthy donors. Libraries were prepared by immunoSEQ multiplex PCR; TCRdb keeps only in-frame clonotypes and omits some of them. Of about 120,000 clones listed, roughly 87% are singletons. The sample consisted of PBMCs. These receptors were collected from a woman between 18 and 30 years old in good health and CMV-seronegative. CDR3s include the opening cysteine and the closing phenylalanine or tryptophan. Each record gives: V gene, J gene, CDR3 protein.

TRBV19,TRBJ1-1,CASGDRVGTEAFF
TRBV2,TRBJ2-5,CASSEDSGSTKTQYF
TRBV4-3,TRBJ1-2,CASSQDWSFGGGYTF
TRBV11-2,TRBJ2-5,CASSWAGGKQTQYF
TRBV7-2,TRBJ2-1,CASSFLGTGSYNEQFF
TRBV9,TRBJ2-6,CASSPLASGTSGANGLTF
TRBV18,TRBJ2-1,CASSNQTGKEFF
TRBV10-2,TRBJ2-1,CASSDTELRNEQFF
TRBV5-6,TRBJ2-1,CASSPLAGGPNEQFF
TRBV4-1,TRBJ1-2,CASSQESSGTGVYGYTF
TRBV6-5,TRBJ2-2,CASRNGLFTGELFF
TRBV5-4,TRBJ1-3,CASSQSGEPGNTIYF
TRBV4-1,TRBJ2-1,CASSQSSGYSYNEQFF
TRBV9,TRBJ2-6,CASSDWSSGANGLTF
TRBV28,TRBJ2-2,CASSSTGDTGELFF
TRBV5-4,TRBJ2-1,CASSSTVGGGGRNEQFF
TRBV6-1,TRBJ2-7,CASSVWFGGTGTADEQYF
TRBV9,TRBJ1-4,CASSGGQNEKLFF
TRBV15,TRBJ1-2,CATSPRSQSFSGYTF
TRBV4-1,TRBJ1-2,CASSHPGTGGQGYTF
TRBV4-1,TRBJ1-5,CASSQDRGGLNQPQHF
TRBV10-1,TRBJ2-2,CASSLGTSGTAGELFF
TRBV5-1,TRBJ2-5,CASSLQGGGLVEETQYF
TRBV2,TRBJ1-5,CASSKDRAEGPQHF
TRBV15,TRBJ2-2,CATSGPYRTGELFF
TRBV5-5,TRBJ1-1,CASSWTGQGTEAFF
TRBV6-5,TRBJ2-7,CASSRPGQGGEQYF
TRBV7-9,TRBJ2-5,CSSSSTGAQETQYF
TRBV7-2,TRBJ2-6,CASSYSGANGLTF
TRBV30,TRBJ2-5,CAWSVLGGIETQYF
TRBV7-9,TRBJ2-2,CASSLGQNTGELFF
TRBV2,TRBJ2-1,CASYGRLAGEDEQFF
TRBV7-2,TRBJ1-4,CASSLAPGLNEKLFF
TRBV6-1,TRBJ2-3,CASSPDSLVTDTQYF
TRBV4-2,TRBJ2-1,CASSRQLAGGPAYNEQFF
TRBV7-9,TRBJ1-2,CASTGQASGEYGYTF
TRBV7-2,TRBJ2-5,CASSWPGLRQETQYF
TRBV19,TRBJ2-7,CASSTTLAGVSEQYF
TRBV11-2,TRBJ2-1,CASRGLVYNEQFF
TRBV5-1,TRBJ2-1,CASSSGTSGRYNEQFF
TRBV19,TRBJ1-1,CASKGDLNTEAFF
TRBV6-5,TRBJ2-7,CASSYWSGRDYEQYF
TRBV27,TRBJ1-2,CASSLSGGDYGYTF
TRBV6-6,TRBJ1-1,CASTPPNRGANTEAFF
TRBV19,TRBJ1-1,CASSILMNTEAFF
TRBV11-2,TRBJ1-2,CATLTGTNYGYTF
TRBV29-1,TRBJ1-1,CSVERRLINTEAFF
TRBV14,TRBJ2-3,CASSPTLAGGPTDTQYF
TRBV6-5,TRBJ2-7,CASSYSGHDSYEQYF
TRBV5-1,TRBJ2-3,CASSLQGTDTQYF
TRBV18,TRBJ1-1,CASSPGWTGGAFF
TRBV18,TRBJ1-5,CASSPAGAGQPQHF
TRBV11-3,TRBJ2-1,CASSYSSGNEQFF